This passage covers 14 T cell receptor beta chains from one sample sequenced in a study of blood T cells in healthy people across ages. For the second PCR, which ran for roughly 6 to 12 cycles, a sample-barcoded 5' primer and a J-beta primer mix were used. In TCRdb, the 5' RACE reads were re-called with MiXCR into one record per CDR3 protein. Here the sample spans 1.5 million to 2 million distinct CDR3 sequences, 28% being singletons. The sample taken for sequencing was blood. The source is a woman aged 25 to 39 in good health.

A few counts support this clonotype. One end of the junction fails to match germline, which may point to a read error. The chain recombines TRBV6-6 with TRBJ2-5, with a tentative D call TRBD2 (5 bases). The CDR3 spans 14 residues. Germline-derived CDR1 and CDR2 are MNHNY and SVGAGI (reference sequence). The CDR3 DNA sequence: TGTACCAGCAGTGACTACCTGGAAAGGGAGACCCAGTACTTC. The encoded protein is CTSSDYLERETQYF.

The chain combines TRBV2 with TRBJ1-2; tentative D call: TRBD1 (5 bases). The length of the CDR3 is 11 residues. V lost 6 bases, J lost 6 bases, and 8 bases lay in between. Germline CDR1 and CDR2: SNHLY and FYNNEI. In DNA form, the CDR3 reads TGTGCCAGCAGCCACAGGCATGGCTACACCTTC. It codes for CASSHRHGYTF. The full variable domain, with the rest looked up from reference TRBV2 and TRBJ1-2, is EPEVTQTPSHQVTQMGQEVILRCVPISNHLYFYWYRQILGQKVEFLVSFYNNEISEKSEIFDDQFSVERPDGSNFTLKIRSTKLEDSAMYFCASSHRHGYTFGSGTRLTVV.

The chain combines TRBV7-2 with TRBJ2-7; maybe TRBD1 (5 bases). With 0 bases removed from V and 6 bases from J, the gap between germline ends came to 15 bases. The CDR3 is 15 residues long. Germline CDR1 SGHTA, CDR2 FQGNSA. The CDR3 region has the DNA TGTGCCAGCAGCTTAGCGCTAGGGGTGGGTGGCGAGCAGTACTTC. This encodes CASSLALGVGGEQYF.

This clonotype appeared many times. This chain uses TRBV29-1 with TRBJ2-5, with D tentatively TRBD2 (6 bases). Trimming stripped 3 bases from V and 8 bases from J, with 19 bases between. The CDR3 has 14 amino acids. CDR1 is SQVTM, CDR2 ANQGSEA, per germline. The DNA of the CDR3 is TGCAGCGTTGAGGGGGGTAACCAGGGTGACACCCAGTACTTC. Translating gives CSVEGGNQGDTQYF. The entire variable domain, with the rest obtained from reference TRBV29-1 and TRBJ2-5, is as follows: SAVISQKPSRDICQRGTSLTIQCQVDSQVTMMFWYRQQPGQSLTLIATANQGSEATYESGFVIDKFPISRPNLTFSTLTVSNMSPEDSSIYLCSVEGGNQGDTQYFGPGTRLLVL.

The CDR3 sequence is CSVLIGQSYNEQYF. CDR3 DNA: TGCAGCGTTTTAATCGGACAGTCCTACAATGAGCAGTACTTC. The chain links TRBV29-1 to TRBJ2-4, with a possible D match to TRBD1 (6 bases). Trimming left V 5 bases short and J 13 bases short, with 24 bases between. In germline, CDR1 is SQVTM, CDR2 ANQGSEA. The CDR3 runs 14 residues. The variable domain in full, with the rest retrieved from reference TRBV29-1 and TRBJ2-4, is SAVISQKPSRDICQRGTSLTIQCQVDSQVTMMFWYRQQPGQSLTLIATANQGSEATYESGFVIDKFPISRPNLTFSTLTVSNMSPEDSSIYLCSVLIGQSYNEQYFGAGTRLSVL.

This clonotype was observed once. CDR3 nucleotides: TGTGCCAGCAGCTCTCAGGGGAGGGAGCTGTTTTTT. Protein: CASSSQGRELFF. V usage is TRBV12-3 or TRBV12-4 and J usage is TRBJ2-2; the D gene is possibly TRBD1 (6 bases). The CDR3 has 12 amino acids. The germline V and J ends were trimmed by 6 bases and 9 bases, with 11 bases remaining between them.

This clonotype came up a few times. The gene calls are TRBV7-9 and TRBJ2-3; D not resolved. Germline V gene sequence: CDR1 SEHNR, CDR2 FQNEAQ (reference sequence). The CDR3 has 14 residues. V dropped 5 bases and J dropped 7 bases, with 16 bases sitting between them. CDR3 in amino acids: CASSNGLAQNTQYF. The CDR3 nucleotides are TGTGCCAGCAGCAACGGTCTCGCCCAAAATACGCAGTATTTT.

The gene calls are TRBV7-7 and TRBJ2-1; a weak D match, TRBD2 (6 bases). Trimming stripped 2 bases from V and 10 bases from J, with 18 bases between. Germline CDR1 and CDR2: SSHAT and FNYEAQ (reference sequence). The CDR3 is 15 residues long. The CDR3: CASSLTGTPPSEQFF. CDR3 nucleotides: TGTGCCAGCAGCTTAACCGGGACTCCCCCCTCAGAGCAGTTCTTC.

About this clonotype: One junction end disagrees with the germline gene, perhaps due to a read error. The rearrangement links TRBV5-1 to TRBJ2-5; 9 bases are a match to TRBD2. The CDR3 is 15 residues long. The germline V gene has CDR1 SGHRS and CDR2 YFSETQ. CDR3 DNA sequence: TGCGTCAGCAAATCGGTGGCGGGGGGGAAAGAGACCCAGTACTTC. Translating it yields CVSKSVAGGKETQYF.

The rearrangement joins TRBV6-6 to TRBJ1-3; a possible D gene is TRBD1 (6 bases). The CDR3 spans 14 residues. Germline values: CDR1 MNHNY, CDR2 SVGAGI (reference sequence). V lost 7 bases to trimming and J lost 2 bases, with 12 bases between them. This CDR3 is CASTRGGTGNTIYF. CDR3 sequence (DNA): TGTGCCAGCACCCGAGGGGGTACTGGAAACACCATATATTTT.

The V call is TRBV20-1, the J call TRBJ2-3; 8 bases align to TRBD1. Germline V CDR1 and CDR2: DFQATT, SNEGSKA (reference sequence). The J segment lost 5 bases and the V segment lost 4 bases, leaving 14 bases of the junction unmatched. This CDR3 comprises 16 residues. CDR3 sequence reads: CSATAPGTGGGDTQYF. The CDR3 nucleotides are TGCAGTGCTACAGCCCCGGGAACAGGGGGTGGAGATACGCAGTATTTT.

This chain links TRBV24-1 with TRBJ2-7, with a tentative D call TRBD1 (5 bases). Per germline, CDR1 KGHDR and CDR2 SFDVKD. The CDR3 extends over 16 amino acids. V lost 2 bases, J lost 5 bases, and 18 bases lay in between. CDR3 sequence reads: CATSDSRTLNVNEQYF. DNA for the CDR3: TGTGCCACCAGTGATTCCAGGACACTAAACGTCAACGAGCAGTACTTC.

Comments on this clonotype: A much larger clone is a single base away; this may be a read error. The V gene is TRBV13, the J gene TRBJ2-7, with TRBD2 identical over 7 bases. The V gene's germline CDR1 is PRHDT and CDR2 FYEKMQ (reference sequence). V shed 5 bases, J shed 7 bases, and the junction held 14 bases outside the gene matches. CDR3 length: 15 amino acids. The CDR3 nucleotides read TGTGCCAGCAGCCCTAGACTAGCCTCCTACAATGAGCAGTACTTC. Amino acids: CASSPRLASYNEQYF.

The CDR3 DNA reads TGTGCCAGCAGTGGCGGCGGACAGCCCAACTATGGCTACACCTTC. Translating it yields CASSGGGQPNYGYTF. The chain couples TRBV2 to TRBJ1-2; D may be TRBD1 (6 bases). Germline loops: CDR1 SNHLY, CDR2 FYNNEI. The CDR3 runs to 15 residues. The ends were cut back, 4 bases at V and 2 bases at J, with 14 bases in the middle.